This T cell receptor (beta chain) stems from a study of blood T cell repertoires in COVID-19. For the study at large: The samples span acute and convalescent COVID-19 from the United States, Italy and Spain. T cells, B-cell-depleted T cells, or PBMCs provided the cDNA or gDNA that served as material.

Profiled with immunoSEQ multiplex PCR; TCRdb holds only in-frame clones, not every one. The sample contains approximately 120,000 clones, approximately 77% of which appear only once. Sequenced material: peripheral blood. This TCR derives from a man older than 75 with acute or convalescent COVID-19.

DNA for the CDR3: TGCGCCAGCAGTGATTCCCGGGACAGGTTTAATGAAAAACTGTTTTTT. Translated: CASSDSRDRFNEKLFF. The chain uses TRBV10-1 and TRBJ1-4; TRBD1 agrees at 8 bases. CDR3 length: 16 amino acids. Looked up from germline, CDR1 is WNHNN and CDR2 is SYGVQD (reference sequence). V dropped 3 bases and J dropped 4; count of bases not matched to a gene: 7.